The rows below give T cell receptor beta chains drawn from one sample of a study of shared clonotypes between healthy human individuals. Some clones are missing from TCRdb's copy, which holds only in-frame ones; the method was immunoSEQ multiplex PCR. This table holds around 2,000,000 clones, around 96% found once. The sample taken for sequencing was naive CD8+ T cells sorted from blood. Receptors were obtained from a man younger than 35 in good health. Both conserved end residues are part of each CDR3. A D gene is named only where the DNA matches it firmly. Rows give clone size only sometimes, using once, few, many, or a class for an expanded clone.

d_gene: -
abundance: once
j_gene: TRBJ2-1
v_gene: TRBV12-5
CDR3nt: TGTGCTAGTGGTTTGGTAGTCGCGAATGAGCAGTTCTTC
CDR3aa: CASGLVVANEQFF

d_gene: TRBD2
abundance: -
j_gene: TRBJ2-3
v_gene: TRBV4-1
CDR3nt: TGCGCCAGCAGCCAAGGATCGGGTAGCGGGGGAACGTATTTT
CDR3aa: CASSQGSGSGGTYF

d_gene: -
abundance: -
j_gene: TRBJ2-7
v_gene: TRBV5-6
CDR3nt: TGTGCCAGCAGCTTTGGAGGCAGCTCCTACGAGCAGTACTTC
CDR3aa: CASSFGGSSYEQYF

d_gene: TRBD2
abundance: -
j_gene: TRBJ2-1
v_gene: TRBV7-9
CDR3nt: TGTGCCAGCAGCCCTACTAGCGGGGGGGCTGGTGAGCAGTTCTTC
CDR3aa: CASSPTSGGAGEQFF

d_gene: -
abundance: -
j_gene: TRBJ1-4
v_gene: TRBV11-2
CDR3nt: TGTGCCAGCAGCTTAACAACTGCTAATGAAAAACTGTTTTTT
CDR3aa: CASSLTTANEKLFF

d_gene: -
abundance: -
j_gene: TRBJ2-2
v_gene: TRBV19
CDR3nt: TGTGCCAGTGAAGGTCAGGGGACCGGGGAGCTGTTTTTT
CDR3aa: CASEGQGTGELFF

d_gene: -
abundance: -
j_gene: TRBJ2-6
v_gene: TRBV28
CDR3nt: TGTGCCAGCAGTTTTATAGAAGTAAACTCTGGGGCCAACGTCCTGACTTTC
CDR3aa: CASSFIEVNSGANVLTF

d_gene: TRBD1
abundance: -
j_gene: TRBJ2-7
v_gene: TRBV7-9
CDR3nt: TGTGCCAGCAGCCACCGGGACAGGGATGAAGAGCAGTACTTC
CDR3aa: CASSHRDRDEEQYF

d_gene: TRBD2
abundance: -
j_gene: TRBJ2-7
v_gene: TRBV5-4
CDR3nt: TGTGCCAGCAGCTTCCTCTCGGGAGGAGCTACCTACGAGCAGTACTTC
CDR3aa: CASSFLSGGATYEQYF

d_gene: -
abundance: -
j_gene: TRBJ1-1
v_gene: TRBV5-8
CDR3nt: TGTGCCAGCAGCTTGTTTGGGGACCTTTGGGCCACTGAAGCTTTCTTT
CDR3aa: CASSLFGDLWATEAFF

d_gene: -
abundance: -
j_gene: TRBJ2-7
v_gene: TRBV23-1
CDR3nt: TGCGCCAGCAGTCTCGAAGTCCGCGAGCAGTACTTC
CDR3aa: CASSLEVREQYF

d_gene: TRBD1
abundance: -
j_gene: TRBJ2-7
v_gene: TRBV6-6
CDR3nt: TGTGCCAGCACCCCGGGACAGAACTACGAGCAGTACTTC
CDR3aa: CASTPGQNYEQYF

d_gene: TRBD2
abundance: -
j_gene: TRBJ2-5
v_gene: TRBV7-8
CDR3nt: TGTGCCAGCAGCTTTTGGCGGGAGCACCCTGAGACCCAGTACTTC
CDR3aa: CASSFWREHPETQYF

d_gene: TRBD2
abundance: once
j_gene: TRBJ2-1
v_gene: TRBV29-1
CDR3nt: TGCAGCGTTGAAGATGGGGCGGGAGGGGACAATGAGCAGTTCTTC
CDR3aa: CSVEDGAGGDNEQFF

d_gene: TRBD2
abundance: -
j_gene: TRBJ2-7
v_gene: TRBV5-1
CDR3nt: TGCGCCAGCAGCTCAGTTTCGCGCCTAGCGGGAGTTTCGTACGAGCAGTACTTC
CDR3aa: CASSSVSRLAGVSYEQYF

d_gene: TRBD1
abundance: -
j_gene: TRBJ2-1
v_gene: TRBV9
CDR3nt: TGTGCCAGCAGCGCCCGACAGGGAACCTCCTACAATGAGCAGTTCTTC
CDR3aa: CASSARQGTSYNEQFF

d_gene: -
abundance: -
j_gene: TRBJ1-6
v_gene: TRBV6-1
CDR3nt: TGTGCCAGCAGTGCCCGGGACAAGGAGGGTTCACCCCTCCACTTT
CDR3aa: CASSARDKEGSPLHF

d_gene: -
abundance: -
j_gene: TRBJ2-1
v_gene: TRBV7-9
CDR3nt: TGTGCCAGCAGCGAAACAGGGAGCAATGAGCAGTTCTTC
CDR3aa: CASSETGSNEQFF

d_gene: -
abundance: -
j_gene: TRBJ1-1
v_gene: TRBV19
CDR3nt: TGTGCCAGTAGTATTGGGTCCTGGGGAAGGACTGAAGCTTTCTTT
CDR3aa: CASSIGSWGRTEAFF

d_gene: -
abundance: -
j_gene: TRBJ2-7
v_gene: TRBV5-1
CDR3nt: TGCGCCAGCAGCTTGCAGAAAGGCTACGAGCAGTACTTC
CDR3aa: CASSLQKGYEQYF

d_gene: -
abundance: -
j_gene: TRBJ1-2
v_gene: TRBV30
CDR3nt: TGTGCCTGGAGTGTACTAAGAGCAGACCTTCCGGGCTACACCTTC
CDR3aa: CAWSVLRADLPGYTF

d_gene: TRBD2
abundance: -
j_gene: TRBJ2-1
v_gene: TRBV7-2
CDR3nt: TGTGCCAGCAGCTCACCACGTGGACTAGCGGGAATAAATGAGCAGTTCTTC
CDR3aa: CASSSPRGLAGINEQFF

d_gene: TRBD1
abundance: -
j_gene: TRBJ1-2
v_gene: TRBV7-9
CDR3nt: TGTGCCAGCAGCCCTTCCGGGACAGGGGGCGAAAATGGCTACACCTTC
CDR3aa: CASSPSGTGGENGYTF

d_gene: -
abundance: -
j_gene: TRBJ2-5
v_gene: TRBV7-9
CDR3nt: TGTGCCAGCAGCGCCGCCCAAACTCGTGAAGAGACCCAGTACTTC
CDR3aa: CASSAAQTREETQYF

d_gene: TRBD1
abundance: -
j_gene: TRBJ2-7
v_gene: TRBV11-3
CDR3nt: TGTGCCAGCAGCCTGCCGGGACAGGGAACTTTCGAGCAGTACTTC
CDR3aa: CASSLPGQGTFEQYF

d_gene: TRBD1
abundance: -
j_gene: TRBJ1-5
v_gene: TRBV19
CDR3nt: TGTGCCAGTAGTATAGAAGGGGGCCGGAATAATCAGCCCCAGCATTTT
CDR3aa: CASSIEGGRNNQPQHF

d_gene: -
abundance: -
j_gene: TRBJ1-4
v_gene: TRBV15
CDR3nt: TGTGCCACCAGCAGACAAGGAACAAATGAAAAACTGTTTTTT
CDR3aa: CATSRQGTNEKLFF

d_gene: TRBD2
abundance: once
j_gene: TRBJ2-3
v_gene: TRBV2
CDR3nt: TGTGCCAGCAGTCTGGGGCGGGAGTATGTTACAGATACGCAGTATTTT
CDR3aa: CASSLGREYVTDTQYF

d_gene: TRBD1
abundance: -
j_gene: TRBJ1-1
v_gene: TRBV19
CDR3nt: TGTGCCAGCGGACAGGGGGAAGGTATTACTGAAGCTTTCTTT
CDR3aa: CASGQGEGITEAFF

d_gene: -
abundance: -
j_gene: TRBJ2-1
v_gene: TRBV25-1
CDR3nt: TGTGCCAGCAGTGAATATATGGGCAGGGGTGAACTCAATGAGCAGTTCTTC
CDR3aa: CASSEYMGRGELNEQFF

d_gene: -
abundance: once
j_gene: TRBJ1-3
v_gene: TRBV10-3
CDR3nt: TGTGCCATCAGTGAGGTGGAAGCGGGACAATATGGAAACACCATATATTTT
CDR3aa: CAISEVEAGQYGNTIYF

d_gene: TRBD2
abundance: -
j_gene: TRBJ2-1
v_gene: TRBV6-1
CDR3nt: TGTGCCAGCTCCGACCAGCGGGAGTTCGATGAGCAGTTCTTC
CDR3aa: CASSDQREFDEQFF

d_gene: TRBD2
abundance: -
j_gene: TRBJ2-3
v_gene: TRBV14
CDR3nt: TGTGCCAGCAGCCAAGTGACGGGGGTTGGACTAGCGGGCAGCACAGATACGCAGTATTTT
CDR3aa: CASSQVTGVGLAGSTDTQYF

d_gene: -
abundance: -
j_gene: TRBJ2-7
v_gene: TRBV6-5
CDR3nt: TGTGCCAGCAGTTACTCGACAACAGGGCAGTCCTACGAGCAGTACTTC
CDR3aa: CASSYSTTGQSYEQYF

d_gene: TRBD2
abundance: -
j_gene: TRBJ2-5
v_gene: TRBV5-1
CDR3nt: TGCGCCAGCTCTACTCGGGACCCCCGGGAGGGGACCCAGTACTTC
CDR3aa: CASSTRDPREGTQYF

d_gene: TRBD2
abundance: -
j_gene: TRBJ2-7
v_gene: TRBV11-2
CDR3nt: TGTGCCAGCAGCGCAGACGGGACTAGCGGCTACGAGCAGTACTTC
CDR3aa: CASSADGTSGYEQYF

d_gene: -
abundance: once
j_gene: TRBJ2-5
v_gene: TRBV5-4
CDR3nt: TGTGCCAGCAGCTTTTTCGGGGGCCAAGAGACCCAGTACTTC
CDR3aa: CASSFFGGQETQYF

d_gene: TRBD2
abundance: -
j_gene: TRBJ2-7
v_gene: TRBV9
CDR3nt: TGTGCCAGCAGCGTAGGACTTAGCGGGCTCTACGAGCAGTACTTC
CDR3aa: CASSVGLSGLYEQYF

d_gene: -
abundance: -
j_gene: TRBJ2-5
v_gene: TRBV7-9
CDR3nt: TGTGCCAGCAGCTTGGGAGTAGAGGGCCGGACGCAAGAGACCCAGTACTTC
CDR3aa: CASSLGVEGRTQETQYF

d_gene: -
abundance: -
j_gene: TRBJ2-7
v_gene: TRBV15
CDR3nt: TGTGCCACCAGCATTACACGGAACTACGAGCAGTACTTC
CDR3aa: CATSITRNYEQYF

d_gene: -
abundance: few
j_gene: TRBJ2-7
v_gene: TRBV5-6
CDR3nt: TGTGCCAGCAGATCGGCTACCTACGAGCAGTACTTC
CDR3aa: CASRSATYEQYF

d_gene: -
abundance: -
j_gene: TRBJ2-3
v_gene: TRBV21-1
CDR3nt: TGTGCCAGCAGCAAAGGTCTAGCTTTTGCTGGGGCAGATACGCAGTATTTT
CDR3aa: CASSKGLAFAGADTQYF

d_gene: -
abundance: -
j_gene: TRBJ2-5
v_gene: TRBV29-1
CDR3nt: TGCAGCGCCCGGGACACAGGAGGGGAGACCCAGTACTTC
CDR3aa: CSARDTGGETQYF

d_gene: -
abundance: once
j_gene: TRBJ1-3
v_gene: TRBV6-1
CDR3nt: TGTGCCAGCAGTGAATGGACAGACTCTGGAAACACCATATATTTT
CDR3aa: CASSEWTDSGNTIYF

d_gene: -
abundance: -
j_gene: TRBJ2-7
v_gene: TRBV11-1
CDR3nt: TGTGCCAGCAGCTTTGTAGGGGCAGACTACGAGCAGTACTTC
CDR3aa: CASSFVGADYEQYF

d_gene: -
abundance: -
j_gene: TRBJ2-7
v_gene: TRBV5-6
CDR3nt: TGTGCCAGCAGCTTGGCCCCGGCAGGGACCTACGAGCAGTACTTC
CDR3aa: CASSLAPAGTYEQYF

d_gene: -
abundance: -
j_gene: TRBJ1-1
v_gene: TRBV27
CDR3nt: TGTGCCAGCAGTTTGACAGGTATTAACACTGAAGCTTTCTTT
CDR3aa: CASSLTGINTEAFF

d_gene: -
abundance: -
j_gene: TRBJ2-5
v_gene: TRBV25-1
CDR3nt: TGTGCCAGCAGTGAGGTTCTTGGGGTCCTTGAGACCCAGTACTTC
CDR3aa: CASSEVLGVLETQYF

d_gene: -
abundance: -
j_gene: TRBJ1-1
v_gene: TRBV4-1
CDR3nt: TGCGCCAGCAGCCCAAGATACATGGATATGAACACTGAAGCTTTCTTT
CDR3aa: CASSPRYMDMNTEAFF

d_gene: TRBD1
abundance: -
j_gene: TRBJ2-1
v_gene: TRBV13
CDR3nt: TGTGCCAGCAGCCCCGGGACAGGGTATACCAATGAGCAGTTCTTC
CDR3aa: CASSPGTGYTNEQFF

d_gene: TRBD2
abundance: -
j_gene: TRBJ2-2
v_gene: TRBV6-6
CDR3nt: TGTGCCAGCAGCAAGACCGGGACTAGGGCCGGGGAGCTGTTTTTT
CDR3aa: CASSKTGTRAGELFF

d_gene: TRBD1
abundance: -
j_gene: TRBJ1-1
v_gene: TRBV7-9
CDR3nt: TGTGCCAGCAGCGATGGACAGGGGTACACTGAAGCTTTCTTT
CDR3aa: CASSDGQGYTEAFF

d_gene: -
abundance: -
j_gene: TRBJ1-1
v_gene: TRBV6-5
CDR3nt: TGTGCCAGCAGTTACGGGGAATCCGACACTGAAGCTTTCTTT
CDR3aa: CASSYGESDTEAFF

d_gene: -
abundance: -
j_gene: TRBJ1-2
v_gene: TRBV27
CDR3nt: TGTGCCAGCAGTCCCTTCTCGGGCTATGGCTACACCTTC
CDR3aa: CASSPFSGYGYTF

d_gene: -
abundance: -
j_gene: TRBJ1-1
v_gene: TRBV6-1
CDR3nt: TGTGCCAGCACTCCCGGGGGGACTGAAGCTTTCTTT
CDR3aa: CASTPGGTEAFF

d_gene: -
abundance: -
j_gene: TRBJ2-2
v_gene: TRBV1
CDR3nt: TGCACCAGCAGCCAAGTAGCGGGAGGACGCCACACCGGGGAGCTGTTTTTT
CDR3aa: CTSSQVAGGRHTGELFF

d_gene: -
abundance: -
j_gene: TRBJ1-2
v_gene: TRBV27
CDR3nt: TGTGCCAGCAGTTTGACGGCCCGTCAACTCTATGGCTACACCTTC
CDR3aa: CASSLTARQLYGYTF

d_gene: -
abundance: -
j_gene: TRBJ2-1
v_gene: TRBV4-1
CDR3nt: TGCGCCAGCGGCCAAGTTATCTCGGAGGGCTACAATGAGCAGTTCTTC
CDR3aa: CASGQVISEGYNEQFF

d_gene: -
abundance: -
j_gene: TRBJ2-1
v_gene: TRBV7-3
CDR3nt: TGTGCCAGCAGCCTCCAAGGATCAGCGAGTCCGAGTGAGCAGTTCTTC
CDR3aa: CASSLQGSASPSEQFF